These 17 T cell receptor beta chains came from one sample sequenced in a study of blood T cell repertoires in COVID-19. Method: immunoSEQ multiplex PCR; TCRdb's copy keeps in-frame clones and lacks some. The profile shows about 300,000 clones, 90% of them singletons. Sequencing was carried out using PBMCs or T cells enriched from blood (not recorded which). The receptors were sampled from a woman between 18 and 30 years old with acute COVID-19.

The J gene is TRBJ2-7, the V gene TRBV6-5; weak D call: TRBD1 (6 bases). CDR1 is MNHEY and CDR2 is SVGAGI in the germline V gene. This CDR3 contains 11 residues. V dropped 4 bases and J dropped 5 bases, with 6 bases sitting between them. The CDR3 reads CASSSGDEQYF. The CDR3 DNA is TGTGCCAGCAGTTCAGGGGACGAGCAGTACTTC.

V usage is TRBV7-3 and J usage is TRBJ2-3; tentatively, D is TRBD2 (6 bases). This CDR3 region has 18 residues. The V gene lost 6 bases and the J gene lost 5 bases, with 27 bases spanning the gap. Germline values: CDR1 SGHTA, CDR2 FQGTGA. The CDR3 bases are TGTGCCAGCAGTCTAACGCCGGGAGTACCTCCTTTTCAAGATACGCAGTATTTT. It is translated as CASSLTPGVPPFQDTQYF.

The CDR3 here is CAISEGDRDSPVSGFDSNQPQHF. The CDR3 nucleotides read TGTGCCATCAGTGAAGGGGATCGGGACTCTCCGGTTTCCGGATTCGATAGCAATCAGCCCCAGCATTTT. The V and J genes are TRBV10-3 and TRBJ1-5, with D perhaps TRBD1 (5 bases). Germline V gene lookup returns CDR1 ENHRY and CDR2 SYGVKD. Trimming removed 3 bases from V and 0 bases from J, with 33 bases in between. The CDR3 length is 23 residues.

This chain connects TRBV4-1 to TRBJ1-1; the match to TRBD1 covers 7 bases. This CDR3 contains 16 residues. J lost 1 base, V lost 3 bases, and 8 bases had no gene match. Per the germline V gene, CDR1 is MGHRA and CDR2 is YSYEKL. The CDR3 DNA reads as TGCGCCAGCAGCCATCATCTGGGACAGACGAACACTGAAGCTTTCTTT. This encodes CASSHHLGQTNTEAFF.

V is TRBV18 and J is TRBJ2-5, with D perhaps matching TRBD2 (6 bases). Germline V gene lookup returns CDR1 KGHSH and CDR2 LQKENI. The CDR3 is 14 amino acids. The V end was cut by 1 base, the J end by 5 bases, with 11 bases between. The DNA for the CDR3 is TGTGCCAGCTCACCACGCGGGGAATGGGAGACCCAGTACTTC. Translated: CASSPRGEWETQYF.

CDR3 sequence reads: CASSPRGYTEAFF. The CDR3, as DNA: TGTGCCAGCAGCCCCCGGGGGTACACTGAAGCTTTCTTT. This chain uses TRBV3-1 (or the pseudogene TRBV3-2) with TRBJ1-1, with a possible D match to TRBD1 (5 bases). The CDR3 consists of 13 residues. Germline lookup yields CDR1 LGHDT and CDR2 YNNKEL (reference sequence). V shed 4 bases and J shed 3 bases, with 9 bases lying between them.

The V gene is TRBV9, the J gene TRBJ1-2, with D unresolved. Per germline, CDR1 SGDLS and CDR2 YYNGEE. V lost 5 bases, J lost 2 bases, and 7 bases lay in between. This CDR3 is built from 12 residues. CDR3 bases: TGTGCCAGCAGTGAGGGCAACTATGGCTACACCTTC. Translation gives CASSEGNYGYTF.

The chain joins TRBV7-9 to TRBJ1-2, with a tentative D call TRBD1 (5 bases). Germline assignment: CDR1 SEHNR and CDR2 FQNEAQ (reference sequence). Trimming stripped 4 bases from V and 4 bases from J, with 13 bases between. The CDR3 spans 14 residues. CDR3 protein: CASSSPPGGYGYTF. The CDR3 bases are TGTGCCAGCAGCTCGCCCCCGGGGGGCTATGGCTACACCTTC.

This chain uses TRBV9 with TRBJ2-7; D is perhaps TRBD2 (6 bases). Germline assignment: CDR1 SGDLS and CDR2 YYNGEE. The CDR3 spans 14 residues. The V gene lost 4 bases and the J gene lost 2 bases, with 13 bases spanning the gap. CDR3: CASSPRLETYEQYF. DNA of the CDR3: TGTGCCAGCAGCCCTCGACTAGAAACCTACGAGCAGTACTTC. Based on the CDR3 plus reference TRBV9 and TRBJ2-7, the full variable domain is DSGVTQTPKHLITATGQRVTLRCSPRSGDLSVYWYQQSLDQGLQFLIQYYNGEERAKGNILERFSAQQFPDLHSELNLSSLELGDSALYFCASSPRLETYEQYFGPGTRLTVT.

This clone was seen a handful of times. CDR3 protein: CASSWPSTGGEVSEQYF. CDR3 nucleotides: TGTGCCAGCAGCTGGCCATCGACAGGGGGCGAAGTATCCGAGCAGTACTTC. The V call is TRBV27, the J call TRBJ2-7, with 10 bases aligning to TRBD1. V gave up 6 bases and J gave up 6 bases; unmatched junction bases: 17. This CDR3 spans 17 amino acids. Looked up from germline, CDR1 is MNHEY and CDR2 is SMNVEV (reference sequence).

The chain is built from TRBV11-2 and TRBJ1-1; D remains unclear. Germline lookup yields CDR1 SGHAT and CDR2 FQNNGV. This CDR3 spans 14 amino acids. Trimming removed 1 base from V and 0 bases from J, with 6 bases in between. The CDR3 loop is CASSLGHLNTEAFF. As DNA, the CDR3 is TGTGCCAGCAGCTTAGGTCACTTGAACACTGAAGCTTTCTTT.

This chain links TRBV9 with TRBJ2-7; the D gene is possibly TRBD2 (5 bases). Per the germline V gene, CDR1 is SGDLS and CDR2 is YYNGEE. The CDR3 covers 14 residues. Trimming stripped 4 bases from V and 5 bases from J, with 16 bases between. The CDR3 DNA reads as TGTGCCAGCAGCCCAGACGGGATAGACAACGAGCAGTACTTC. Amino acid sequence: CASSPDGIDNEQYF.

This rearrangement joins TRBV28 to TRBJ1-5; TRBD1 agrees at 8 bases. This CDR3 is 16 amino acids long. The J segment lost 0 bases and the V segment lost 6 bases, leaving 7 bases of the junction unmatched. The germline gives CDR1 MDHEN, CDR2 SYDVKM. The CDR3 DNA reads TGTGCCAGCAGCCCGGGACAGGTCTATAGCAATCAGCCCCAGCATTTT. It codes for CASSPGQVYSNQPQHF.

The V gene is TRBV28, the J gene TRBJ2-2; 14 bases align to TRBD2. Germline values: CDR1 MDHEN, CDR2 SYDVKM. J lost 7 bases, V lost 6 bases, and 7 bases had no gene match. The length of the CDR3 is 16 residues. The chain's CDR3 is CASSPGLAGVSGELFF. In DNA form, the CDR3 reads TGTGCCAGCAGCCCGGGACTAGCGGGAGTGAGCGGGGAGCTGTTTTTT.

The chain couples TRBV27 to TRBJ2-1; 11 nucleotides align to TRBD2. V lost 2 bases, J lost 0 bases, and 9 bases stayed unmatched. Germline V CDR1 and CDR2: MNHEY, SMNVEV (reference sequence). The CDR3 has 19 amino acids. CDR3 residues: CASSLRVAGGGSSYNEQFF. The CDR3 bases are TGTGCCAGCAGTTTAAGGGTAGCGGGAGGGGGTAGCTCCTACAATGAGCAGTTCTTC.

The chain employs TRBV13 and TRBJ2-7; 8 bases align to TRBD1. Germline CDR1 and CDR2: PRHDT and FYEKMQ (reference sequence). The CDR3 sequence is 16 residues long. J gave up 3 bases and V 4 bases, and 11 bases lay outside the gene matches. The DNA of the CDR3 is TGTGCCAGCAGCTCATGGGGGACAGGACCCATCTACGAGCAGTACTTC. This codes for CASSSWGTGPIYEQYF.

The sample holds one count of this clone. This chain connects TRBV11-2 to TRBJ1-1, with D hard to call. Looked up from germline, CDR1 is SGHAT and CDR2 is FQNNGV. V gave up 5 bases and J gave up 0 bases, with 7 bases separating them. The CDR3 totals 13 residues. The CDR3 region has the DNA TGTGCCAGCAGCCCAGACTTGAACACTGAAGCTTTCTTT. It specifies CASSPDLNTEAFF.